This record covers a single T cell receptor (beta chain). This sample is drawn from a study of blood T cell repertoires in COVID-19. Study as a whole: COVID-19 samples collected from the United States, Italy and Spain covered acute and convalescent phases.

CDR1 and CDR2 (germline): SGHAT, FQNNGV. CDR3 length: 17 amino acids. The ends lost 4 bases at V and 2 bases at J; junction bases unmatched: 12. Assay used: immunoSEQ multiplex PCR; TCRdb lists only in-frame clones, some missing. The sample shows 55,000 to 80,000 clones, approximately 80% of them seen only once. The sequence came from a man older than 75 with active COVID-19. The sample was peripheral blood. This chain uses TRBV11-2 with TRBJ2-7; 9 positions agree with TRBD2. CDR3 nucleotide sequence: TGTGCCAGCAGCTCCCGAAAAGCGGGGGGCTTACCCTACGAGCAGTACTTC. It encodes CASSSRKAGGLPYEQYF.